Listed below are T cell receptor beta chains from one sample, sequenced in a study of blood T cell repertoires in COVID-19. The table came from immunoSEQ multiplex PCR; TCRdb's copy has only in-frame clones and leaves some out. The sample has approximately 100,000 clones; around 75% are singletons. The sample taken for sequencing was peripheral blood. All receptors derive from a man aged 65 to 79 with acute or convalescent COVID-19. The CDR3 runs from the conserved cysteine through the conserved F or W. A D gene is named only where the DNA matches it firmly. Clone size is given for some rows only: seen once, a few or many times, or a class if the clone is expanded.

abundance	d_gene	v_gene	j_gene	CDR3aa	CDR3nt
-	-	TRBV5-4	TRBJ1-3	CASSRRGQNSGNTIYF	TGTGCCAGCAGCCGAAGGGGACAAAACTCTGGAAACACCATATATTTT
few	-	TRBV19	TRBJ1-5	CASTLGGASQPQHF	TGTGCCAGTACCCTTGGGGGGGCCAGTCAGCCCCAGCATTTT
-	-	TRBV6-2/TRBV6-3	TRBJ2-5	CASSYLLAGQETQYF	TGTGCCAGCAGTTACCTCTTGGCGGGGCAAGAGACCCAGTACTTC
-	TRBD1	TRBV4-1	TRBJ2-7	CASSQPLRDRSYEQYF	TGCGCCAGCAGCCAACCCCTGAGGGACAGATCCTACGAGCAGTACTTC
-	-	TRBV4-2	TRBJ2-7	CASSQDQGSYEQYF	TGTGCCAGCAGCCAAGACCAGGGATCTTACGAGCAGTACTTC
once	-	TRBV25-1	TRBJ2-2	CASRGWGTGITGELFF	TGTGCCAGCAGGGGATGGGGGACTGGAATCACCGGGGAGCTGTTTTTT
-	TRBD1	TRBV6-6	TRBJ1-5	CASSNRGVQPQHF	TGTGCCAGCAGTAACAGGGGGGTCCAGCCCCAGCATTTT
-	-	TRBV28	TRBJ2-7	CASIPQGLDEQYF	TGTGCCAGCATTCCCCAGGGGCTCGACGAGCAGTACTTC
-	-	TRBV6-5	TRBJ1-4	CASSYFKLPIEKLFF	TGTGCCAGCAGTTACTTCAAGCTTCCTATTGAAAAACTGTTTTTT
-	-	TRBV7-6	TRBJ2-7	CASSLASGLASGEQYF	TGTGCCAGCAGCTTAGCGTCCGGGCTAGCTAGTGGAGAGCAGTACTTC
-	TRBD1	TRBV3-1/TRBV3-2	TRBJ1-5	CASSPGQGARGNQPQHF	TGTGCCAGCAGCCCTGGACAGGGGGCGCGGGGCAATCAGCCCCAGCATTTT
-	TRBD1	TRBV5-1	TRBJ2-1	CASSLELDRVNEQFF	TGCGCCAGCAGCTTGGAGCTGGACAGGGTCAATGAGCAGTTCTTC
-	-	TRBV12-3/TRBV12-4	TRBJ1-1	CASTPPPGTEAFF	TGTGCCAGCACCCCCCCGCCGGGCACTGAAGCTTTCTTT
-	-	TRBV5-1	TRBJ2-5	CASSLAPGKETQYF	TGCGCCAGCAGCTTAGCACCAGGAAAAGAGACCCAGTACTTC
few	TRBD2	TRBV30	TRBJ2-1	CAWSVFAGTSGRNEQFF	TGTGCCTGGAGTGTCTTCGCCGGGACTAGCGGGAGAAATGAGCAGTTCTTC
-	-	TRBV19	TRBJ1-5	CASTPWGRDQPQHF	TGTGCCAGTACCCCTTGGGGCAGGGATCAGCCCCAGCATTTT